This TCR beta chain comes out of a study of control samples from healthy donors and cancer patients. The table came from immunoSEQ multiplex PCR; TCRdb's copy has only in-frame clones and leaves some out. The table shows roughly 170,000 clones, with just over 85% occurring only once. Unmatched junction bases numbered 11, after V lost 5 bases and J lost 8 bases. This CDR3 region has 14 residues. Germline V gives CDR1 MDHEN, CDR2 SYDVKM. This clonotype was sampled from a woman aged 25-40 years in good health. Input material: blood. The V call is TRBV28, the J call TRBJ1-2, with TRBD1 identical over 7 bases. CDR3 residues: CASSLSPGGGGYTF. For the CDR3, the DNA is TGTGCCAGCAGTCTTTCCCCAGGGGGGGGCGGCTACACCTTC.